The next 10 T cell receptor beta chains were all read from a single sample in a study of blood T cell repertoires in COVID-19. The assay was immunoSEQ multiplex PCR, and TCRdb's table has in-frame clones only and misses some. The data contain roughly 120,000 clones, 60% to 85% of them singletons. The sequenced sample was peripheral blood. Receptors were obtained from a man between 70 and 80 years old with acute or convalescent COVID-19.

The chain employs TRBV30 and TRBJ1-1; D gene unclear. The germline V gene encodes CDR1 GTSNPN and CDR2 SVGIG (reference sequence). The CDR3 extends over 13 amino acids. V was shortened by 2 bases and J by 1 base, with 8 bases between the two germline ends. CDR3 residues: CAWSPDSNTEAFF. CDR3 sequence (DNA): TGTGCCTGGAGTCCTGACTCGAACACTGAAGCTTTCTTT.

The chain links TRBV5-1 to TRBJ1-1; weak D call: TRBD1 (6 bases). Trimming pared 4 bases from V and 1 base from J, leaving 11 bases between. The CDR3 extends over 14 amino acids. Per germline, CDR1 SGHRS and CDR2 YFSETQ. The CDR3 DNA reads as TGCGCCAGCAGCACGGGACAATCGAACACTGAAGCTTTCTTT. It codes for CASSTGQSNTEAFF.

This chain joins TRBV7-2 and TRBJ2-2; 7 bases agree with TRBD2. The V segment lost 4 bases and the J segment 3 bases; nucleotides outside the gene matches: 11. Germline loops: CDR1 SGHTA, CDR2 FQGNSA. This CDR3 contains 17 residues. The CDR3 is CASSSSLREGYTGELFF. DNA for the CDR3: TGTGCCAGCAGCTCTTCCCTCAGGGAGGGGTACACCGGGGAGCTGTTTTTT.

The chain recombines TRBV28 with TRBJ1-2, with 12 bases aligning to TRBD1. Germline values: CDR1 MDHEN, CDR2 SYDVKM. V shed 4 bases, J shed 8 bases, and the junction held 8 bases outside the gene matches. The CDR3 consists of 15 residues. CDR3 in DNA: TGTGCCAGCAGTTCCCCGGGACAGGGGGCAGGCGGCTACACCTTC. Its protein product is CASSSPGQGAGGYTF.

This rearrangement joins TRBV9 to TRBJ1-1, with D perhaps TRBD1 (5 bases). Germline assignment: CDR1 SGDLS and CDR2 YYNGEE. The germline V and J ends were trimmed by 3 bases and 0 bases, with 12 bases remaining between them. This CDR3 contains 15 residues. This CDR3 reads CASSGPTVMNTEAFF. The CDR3 DNA reads as TGTGCCAGCAGCGGACCGACAGTGATGAACACTGAAGCTTTCTTT.

Details on this clone: This sample includes further DNA sequences coding for the same CDR3. V usage is TRBV3-1 (or the pseudogene TRBV3-2) and J usage is TRBJ1-1; D call uncertain. Germline V gene lookup returns CDR1 LGHDT and CDR2 YNNKEL (reference sequence). V lost 4 bases and J 2 bases, leaving 8 bases between the germline ends. The CDR3 is 13 residues long. CDR3 residues: CASSRSTNTEAFF. CDR3 sequence (DNA): TGTGCCAGCAGCCGAAGTACAAACACTGAAGCTTTCTTT.

This rearrangement joins TRBV12-5 to TRBJ2-5, with 8 bases aligning to TRBD2. V shed 3 bases and J 4 bases; nucleotides not matched to a gene: 10. Germline CDR1 LGHNT, CDR2 FRNRAP. There are 16 residues in the CDR3. Here the CDR3 reads CASGFSSGAGAETQYF. The CDR3 DNA reads TGTGCTAGTGGTTTCAGTAGCGGGGCCGGGGCAGAGACCCAGTACTTC.

The chain couples TRBV7-9 to TRBJ2-3, with D possibly TRBD2 on 6 matching bases. The CDR3 has 14 residues. Germline CDR1 reads SEHNR; CDR2 reads FQNEAQ (reference sequence). V was shortened by 8 bases and J by 0 bases, with 12 bases between the two germline ends. CDR3 DNA: TGTGCCAGCCGGCGGGGCTCAAGCACAGATACGCAGTATTTT. Its protein product is CASRRGSSTDTQYF. The full variable domain, its missing parts supplied by reference TRBV7-9 and TRBJ2-3, is DTGVSQNPRHKITKRGQNVTFRCDPISEHNRLYWYRQTLGQGPEFLTYFQNEAQLEKSRLLSDRFSAERPKGSFSTLEIQRTEQGDSAMYLCASRRGSSTDTQYFGPGTRLTVL.

This clone was picked up a small number of times. The chain recombines TRBV5-1 with TRBJ2-5, with D perhaps TRBD2 (7 bases). From germline, CDR1 is SGHRS and CDR2 YFSETQ. The V end was cut by 0 bases, the J end by 5 bases, with 14 bases between. The CDR3 sequence is 15 residues long. The CDR3 protein is CASSLVGGLVETQYF. CDR3 sequence (DNA): TGCGCCAGCAGCTTGGTGGGGGGGCTCGTGGAGACCCAGTACTTC.

This sequence joins TRBV5-1 and TRBJ1-5; 8 bases match TRBD1. CDR3 size: 15 residues. Germline loops: CDR1 SGHRS, CDR2 YFSETQ. V was pared by 0 bases and J by 5 bases, with 4 bases of the junction left unmatched. The CDR3 reads CASSLDPGGYQPQHF. The DNA for the CDR3 is TGCGCCAGCAGCTTGGATCCAGGGGGCTATCAGCCCCAGCATTTT.